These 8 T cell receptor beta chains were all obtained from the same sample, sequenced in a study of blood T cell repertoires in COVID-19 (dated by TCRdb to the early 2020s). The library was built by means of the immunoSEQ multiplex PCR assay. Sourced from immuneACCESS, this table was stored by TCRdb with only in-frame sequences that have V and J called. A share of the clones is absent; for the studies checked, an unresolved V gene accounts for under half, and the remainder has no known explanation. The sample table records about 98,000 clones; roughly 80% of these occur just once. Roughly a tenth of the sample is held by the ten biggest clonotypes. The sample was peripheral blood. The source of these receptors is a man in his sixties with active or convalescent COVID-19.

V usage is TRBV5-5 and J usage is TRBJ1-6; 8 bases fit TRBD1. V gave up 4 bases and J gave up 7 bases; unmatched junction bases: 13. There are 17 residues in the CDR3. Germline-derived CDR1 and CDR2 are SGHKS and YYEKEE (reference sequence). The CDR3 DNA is TGTGCCAGCAGCACCGGCCCGGACAGGGTAGGGAATTCACCCCTCCACTTT. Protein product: CASSTGPDRVGNSPLHF.

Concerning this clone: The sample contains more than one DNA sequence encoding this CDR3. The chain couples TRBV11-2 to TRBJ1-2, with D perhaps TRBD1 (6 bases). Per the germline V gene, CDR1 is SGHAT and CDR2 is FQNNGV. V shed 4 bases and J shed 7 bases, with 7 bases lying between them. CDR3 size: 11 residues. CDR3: CASSSGAGYTF. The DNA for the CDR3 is TGTGCCAGCAGCTCAGGGGCTGGCTACACCTTC.

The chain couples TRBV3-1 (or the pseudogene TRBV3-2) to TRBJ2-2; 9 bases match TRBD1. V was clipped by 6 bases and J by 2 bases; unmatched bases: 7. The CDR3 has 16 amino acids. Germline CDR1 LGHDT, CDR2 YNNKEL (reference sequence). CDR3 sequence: CASRRKTGGNTGELFF. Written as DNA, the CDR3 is TGTGCCAGCAGGCGAAAGACAGGGGGAAACACCGGGGAGCTGTTTTTT.

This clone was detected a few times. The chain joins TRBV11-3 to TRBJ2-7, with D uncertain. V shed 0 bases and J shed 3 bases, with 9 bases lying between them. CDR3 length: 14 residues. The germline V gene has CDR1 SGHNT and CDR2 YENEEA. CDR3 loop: CASSLEAVYYEQYF. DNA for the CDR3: TGTGCCAGCAGCTTAGAAGCCGTCTACTACGAGCAGTACTTC.

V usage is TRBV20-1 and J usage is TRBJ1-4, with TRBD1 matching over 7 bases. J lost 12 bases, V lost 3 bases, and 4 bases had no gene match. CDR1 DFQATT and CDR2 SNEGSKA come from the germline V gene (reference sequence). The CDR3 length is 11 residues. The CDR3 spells CSASRQGELFF. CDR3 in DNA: TGCAGTGCTAGCAGACAGGGAGAACTGTTTTTT.

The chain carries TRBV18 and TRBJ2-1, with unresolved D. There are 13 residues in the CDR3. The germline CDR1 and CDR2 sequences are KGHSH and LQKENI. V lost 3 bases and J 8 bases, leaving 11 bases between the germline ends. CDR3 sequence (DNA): TGTGCCAGCTCACCCCGGGTTACCGATGAGCAGTTCTTC. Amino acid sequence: CASSPRVTDEQFF. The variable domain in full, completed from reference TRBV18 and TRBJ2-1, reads NAGVMQNPRHLVRRRGQEARLRCSPMKGHSHVYWYRQLPEEGLKFMVYLQKENIIDESGMPKERFSAEFPKEGPSILRIQQVVRGDSAAYFCASSPRVTDEQFFGPGTRLTVL.

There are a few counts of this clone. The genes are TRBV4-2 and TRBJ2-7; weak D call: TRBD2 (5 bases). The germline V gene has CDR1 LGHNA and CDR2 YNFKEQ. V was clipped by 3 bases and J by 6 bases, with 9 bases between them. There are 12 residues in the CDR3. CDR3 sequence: CASSHLSGEQYF. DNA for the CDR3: TGTGCCAGCAGCCATCTAAGCGGCGAGCAGTACTTC.

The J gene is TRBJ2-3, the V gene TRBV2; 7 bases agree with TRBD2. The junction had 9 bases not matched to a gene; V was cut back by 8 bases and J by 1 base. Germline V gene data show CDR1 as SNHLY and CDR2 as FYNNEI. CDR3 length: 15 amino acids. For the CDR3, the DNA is TGTGCCAGCTCCCCCCGGGCGGGGGGCACAGATACGCAGTATTTT. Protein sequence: CASSPRAGGTDTQYF.